A selection of T cell receptor beta chains follows, all from one sample in a study of regulatory T cells in long-lasting Graves disease. TCRdb recomputed calls from the multiplex PCR reads with MiXCR, one row per CDR3 protein. The table lists 400,000 or so distinct CDR3 sequences, roughly 20% of them singletons. The sample here was peripheral blood mononuclear cells (PBMCs), taken when the disease was refractory, from a patient treated with antithyroid drugs. These receptors were taken from a female donor with Graves disease. CDR3s include the opening cysteine and the closing phenylalanine or tryptophan. A D gene is named only where the DNA matches it firmly. Part of the rows lack a size; the others show once, few, many or a class for expanded clones.

V gene	D gene	J gene	clone size	CDR3 DNA	CDR3 protein
TRBV5-1	NA	TRBJ2-7	NA	TGCGCCAGCAGCTGGACTAACAGCTCCTACGAGCAGTACTTC	CASSWTNSSYEQYF
TRBV7-2	NA	TRBJ2-7	many	TGTGCCAGCAGCTTAGGTAGTCAGTCGTCCTACGAGCAGTACTTC	CASSLGSQSSYEQYF
TRBV27	TRBD1	TRBJ2-7	many	TGTGCCAGCACGGACAGGGCCCACGAGCAGTACTTC	CASTDRAHEQYF
TRBV11-2	NA	TRBJ2-2	many	TGTGCCAGCAGCTTCGGCCGGGCGAACACCGGGGAGCTGTTTTTT	CASSFGRANTGELFF
TRBV28	NA	TRBJ2-7	once	TGTGTCAGCAGTTTAGTCGGGTCGTACGAGCAGTACTTC	CVSSLVGSYEQYF
TRBV25-1	TRBD2	TRBJ2-3	NA	TGTGCCAGCAGTCTAGCGGGAATTAGCACAGATACGCAGTATTTT	CASSLAGISTDTQYF
TRBV20-1	NA	TRBJ1-5	NA	TGCAGTGCCCGAGTACAGGGATCGAGCAATCAGCCCCAGCATTTT	CSARVQGSSNQPQHF
TRBV20-1	NA	TRBJ2-5	NA	TGCAGTGCTAGAGATATCAGCGGAGGCCTCCAAGAGACCCAGTACTTC	CSARDISGGLQETQYF
TRBV20-1	NA	TRBJ2-5	NA	TGCAGTGCTAGAGATTTCGTCAGGGGAGGAGAGACCCAGTACTTC	CSARDFVRGGETQYF
TRBV2	NA	TRBJ2-4	few	TGTGCCAGCCTATCTGAATCGGCGATCAAAAACATTCAGTACTTC	CASLSESAIKNIQYF